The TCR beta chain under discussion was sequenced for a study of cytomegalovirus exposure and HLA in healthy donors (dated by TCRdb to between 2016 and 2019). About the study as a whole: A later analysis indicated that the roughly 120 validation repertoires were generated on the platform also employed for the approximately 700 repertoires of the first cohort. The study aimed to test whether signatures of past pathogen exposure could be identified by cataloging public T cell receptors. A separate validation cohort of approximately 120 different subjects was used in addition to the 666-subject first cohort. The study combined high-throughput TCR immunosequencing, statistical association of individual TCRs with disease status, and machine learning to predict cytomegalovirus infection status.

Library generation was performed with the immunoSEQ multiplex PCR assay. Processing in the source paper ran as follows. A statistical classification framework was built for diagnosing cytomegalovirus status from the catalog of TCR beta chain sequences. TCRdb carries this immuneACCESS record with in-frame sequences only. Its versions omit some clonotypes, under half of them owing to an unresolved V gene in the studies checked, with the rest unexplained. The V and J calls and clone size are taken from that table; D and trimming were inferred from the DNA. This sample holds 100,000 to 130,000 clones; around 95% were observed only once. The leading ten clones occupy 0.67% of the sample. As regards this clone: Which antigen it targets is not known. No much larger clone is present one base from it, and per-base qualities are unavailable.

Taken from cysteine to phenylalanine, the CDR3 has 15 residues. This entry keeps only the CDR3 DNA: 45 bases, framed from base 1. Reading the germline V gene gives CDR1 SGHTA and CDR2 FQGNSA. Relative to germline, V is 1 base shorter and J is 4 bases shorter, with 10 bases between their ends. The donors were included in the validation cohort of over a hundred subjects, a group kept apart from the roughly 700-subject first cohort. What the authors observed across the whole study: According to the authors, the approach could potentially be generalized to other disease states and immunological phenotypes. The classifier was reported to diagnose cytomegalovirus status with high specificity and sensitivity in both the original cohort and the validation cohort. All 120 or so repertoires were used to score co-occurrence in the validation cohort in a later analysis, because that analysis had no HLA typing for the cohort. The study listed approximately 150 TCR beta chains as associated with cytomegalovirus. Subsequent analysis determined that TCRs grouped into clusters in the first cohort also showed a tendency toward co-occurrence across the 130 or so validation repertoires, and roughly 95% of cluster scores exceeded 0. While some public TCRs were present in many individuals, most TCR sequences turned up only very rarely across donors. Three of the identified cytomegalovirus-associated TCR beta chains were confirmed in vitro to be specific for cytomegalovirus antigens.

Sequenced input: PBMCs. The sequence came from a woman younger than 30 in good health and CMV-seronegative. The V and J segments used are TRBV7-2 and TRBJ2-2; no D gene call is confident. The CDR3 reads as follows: CASSLDGSGTGELFF. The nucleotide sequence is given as TGTGCCAGCAGCTTAGACGGGTCGGGCACCGGGGAGCTGTTTTTT.